This section outlines one TCR beta chain sequence together with its context. Assay: immunoSEQ multiplex PCR; the TCRdb copy retains only in-frame clones and omits some. This sample carries about 49,000 clones, 85% of them seen once, and the ten largest clones take 28%. The sample belongs to a study of radiotherapy plus CTLA-4 blockade in lung cancer. The study gave focal radiation plus ipilimumab CTLA-4 blockade to patients with chemo-refractory metastatic non-small-cell lung cancer. V lost 4 bases, J lost 3 bases, and 13 bases lay in between. CDR3 length equals 15 residues. Germline V CDR1 and CDR2: MDHEN, SYDVKM.

This specimen was peripheral blood, taken from a patient treated with radiotherapy plus ipilimumab. This chain joins TRBV28 and TRBJ1-5; perhaps TRBD1 as D (5 bases). The clonotype was recovered from a human donor with non-small cell lung cancer whose response to radiotherapy plus ipilimumab could not be evaluated. CDR3 sequence reads: CASSSGGTTNQPQHF. CDR3 DNA sequence: TGTGCCAGCAGTTCGGGAGGGACCACCAATCAGCCCCAGCATTTT.